This record concerns one TCR beta chain sequence. Its target is unknown. This record belongs to a study of T cells in tumors after PD-1 blockade. Overall study: Either cemiplimab 350 mg every 2 weeks or pembrolizumab 200 mg every 3 weeks was given.

Germline CDR1 is SGHTA and CDR2 is FQGTGA. The length of the CDR3 is 15 residues. With 2 bases clipped from V and 4 bases from J, the junction kept 6 bases outside the gene matches. The study, taken as a whole, reports: About 41% of tumor TCR clonotypes were also found in blood.

The assay was immunoSEQ multiplex PCR, and TCRdb's table has in-frame clones only and misses some. The sample has 45,000 to 50,000 clones, around 80% seen once. The rearrangement joins TRBV7-3 to TRBJ1-2, with TRBD1 matching 8 bases. The receptor's source is a human donor with advanced basal cell or squamous cell carcinoma (not recorded which). The sequenced sample was PBMCs, obtained before anti-PD-1 therapy. CDR3 in amino acids: CASSLWQGAVYGYTF. CDR3 DNA: TGTGCCAGCAGCTTATGGCAGGGGGCGGTCTATGGCTACACCTTC. The full variable domain, with the rest looked up from reference TRBV7-3 and TRBJ1-2, is GAGVSQTPSNKVTEKGKYVELRCDPISGHTALYWYRQSLGQGPEFLIYFQGTGAADDSGLPNDRFFAVRPEGSVSTLKIQRTERGDSAVYLCASSLWQGAVYGYTFGSGTRLTVV.